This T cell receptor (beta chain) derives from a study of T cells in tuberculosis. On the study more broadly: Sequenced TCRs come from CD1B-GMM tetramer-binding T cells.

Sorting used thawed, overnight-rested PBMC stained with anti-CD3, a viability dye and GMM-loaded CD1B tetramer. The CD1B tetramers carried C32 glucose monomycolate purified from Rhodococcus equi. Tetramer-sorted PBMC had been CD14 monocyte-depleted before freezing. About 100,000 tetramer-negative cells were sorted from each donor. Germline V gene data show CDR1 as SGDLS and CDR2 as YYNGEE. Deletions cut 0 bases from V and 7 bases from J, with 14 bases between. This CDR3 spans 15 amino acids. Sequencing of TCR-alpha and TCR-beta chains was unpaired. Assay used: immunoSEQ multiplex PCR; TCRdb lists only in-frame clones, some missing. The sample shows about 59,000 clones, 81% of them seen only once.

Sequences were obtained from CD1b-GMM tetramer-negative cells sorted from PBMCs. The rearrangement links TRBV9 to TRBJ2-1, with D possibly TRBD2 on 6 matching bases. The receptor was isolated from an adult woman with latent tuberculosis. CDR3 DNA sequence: TGTGCCAGCAGCGTAGGTGGCTCCCGGGGGAATGAGCAGTTCTTC. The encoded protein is CASSVGGSRGNEQFF.